This entry describes one T cell receptor (beta chain). This sample is drawn from a study of blood T cell repertoires in COVID-19. Produced via immunoSEQ multiplex PCR; TCRdb's table is partial and in-frame only. Found here are some 44,000 clones, approximately 90% of them singletons; the top ten hold around 12%. The CDR3 is 12 residues long. V lost 5 bases to trimming and J lost 8 bases, with 12 bases between them. The sample taken for sequencing was peripheral blood. The rearrangement joins TRBV12-3 or TRBV12-4 to TRBJ1-2, with unresolved D. This receptor was taken from a human donor in a cohort sampled during active COVID-19. The CDR3 DNA reads as TGTGCCAGCAGTAACCTAGGAAAGGGCTACACCTTC. This codes for CASSNLGKGYTF.